This T cell receptor beta chain came from a study of T cells expressing NK-cell markers. Study details: Repertoire data for TCR beta were derived from sorted T cells (CD3+CD56+NKG2C+, CD3+CD56+NKG2C- and CD3+CD56-NKG2C+).

A word on this clonotype: Its cognate antigen is unknown.

TCRdb re-analyzed the 5' RACE reads; it lists each CDR3 protein once, without DNA. The sample includes about 460,000 distinct CDR3 sequences. Study-wide results and limits: These clonotypes, the leaders elsewhere, also led the CD3+CD56-NKG2C+ fraction in a few donors. Dominant NKG2C+ clonotypes accounted for roughly 1.0-7.0% of CD8+ T cells in six donors.

From germline, CDR1 is MNHEY and CDR2 SVGEGT. This CDR3 has 15 amino acids. V gene TRBV6-2 or TRBV6-3 combines with J gene TRBJ1-5; TCRdb's D call, TRBD1, is unchecked because there is no DNA. The source of this sequence is a woman aged 45 to 65 in good health. Sequencing used blood T cells: a sorted CD56 or NKG2C T cell subset, CD4+ or CD8+ T cells, or bulk PBMC T cells (not recorded which). CDR3 loop: CASSYSDSAGKPQHF.